Described below is a single TCR beta chain sequence and its context. This sample is part of a study of blood T cell repertoires in COVID-19. Study context: Material from acute and convalescent COVID-19 was sourced from the United States, Italy and Spain. The cDNA or gDNA used as material had been derived from T cells, B-cell-depleted T cells, or PBMCs.

The CDR3 extends over 13 amino acids. The germline V and J ends were trimmed by 0 bases and 2 bases, with 5 bases remaining between them. Germline lookup yields CDR1 SGHRS and CDR2 YFSETQ. In the source study's methods: Reference gene primers were amplified, and this amplification served to estimate nucleated cell counts. This table comes from immunoSEQ multiplex PCR, and its TCRdb copy is limited to in-frame clones, with some not included. Clone size and the V and J calls come from that table; the DNA yielded D and trimming. Found here are roughly 120,000 clones, around 81% of them singletons; the top ten hold around 4%.

This TCR was recovered from a human donor in a cohort sampled during active or convalescent COVID-19. Material: peripheral blood. The gene calls are TRBV5-1 and TRBJ1-1; no definite D call. This chain's CDR3 is CASSLGRNTEAFF. The CDR3 region has the DNA TGCGCCAGCAGCTTGGGCAGAAACACTGAAGCTTTCTTT.